This T cell receptor (beta chain) was retrieved from a study of blood T cell repertoires in COVID-19. Study-wide background: The study drew acute and convalescent COVID-19 samples from the United States, Italy and Spain. Sample material is recorded as cDNA or gDNA derived from T cells, B-cell-depleted T cells, or PBMCs.

The CDR3 length is 14 residues. CDR1 is MNHEY, CDR2 SVGAGI, per germline. V was clipped by 6 bases and J by 1 base, with 9 bases between them. In the source study's methods: Reference gene primer amplification yielded estimated nucleated cell counts. Assay: immunoSEQ multiplex PCR; the TCRdb copy retains only in-frame clones and omits some. V and J calls and clone size are those listed in that table; D and trimming were worked out from the DNA. The sample lists 10,000 to 15,000 clones, roughly 78% occurring once. A single count supports this clone. This sequence joins TRBV6-5 and TRBJ2-2, with D maybe TRBD1 (6 bases). The clonotype originates from a human donor in a cohort sampled during active COVID-19. What was sequenced was peripheral blood. The CDR3: CASRAQGNTGELFF. The CDR3 DNA is TGTGCCAGCAGAGCACAGGGGAACACCGGGGAGCTGTTTTTT.